Sequencing of this T cell receptor (beta chain) was carried out in a study of breast tumors, draining lymph nodes, adjacent tissues. This clonotype was recorded at least ten times. The lymph nodes were axillary draining lymph nodes from breast cancer patients. Trimming pared 2 bases from V and 7 bases from J, leaving 9 bases between. The CDR3 is made up of 13 amino acids. The V gene's germline CDR1 is PRHDT and CDR2 FYEKMQ (reference sequence). One entry per CDR3 protein, called by TCRdb with MiXCR from the multiplex PCR reads. Of nearly 200,000 distinct CDR3 sequences listed, 25% to 40% are singletons.

The J gene is TRBJ2-1, the V gene TRBV13; D is perhaps TRBD2 (7 bases). The specimen sequenced was axillary lymph node tissue. This TCR came from a female donor with breast cancer. Some clones in this sample may be carry-over from other donors' samples. In DNA, the CDR3 is TGTGCCAGCAGCTTAAGGGGGGGAAATGAGCAGTTCTTC. This codes for CASSLRGGNEQFF.